This T cell receptor (beta chain) was captured in a study of blood T cell repertoires in COVID-19. Background on the study: Samples representing acute and convalescent COVID-19 were sourced from the United States, Italy and Spain. PBMCs, B-cell-depleted T cells, or T cells were the source of the cDNA or gDNA that made up the material.

Per the original methods: Reference gene primer amplification gave nucleated cell count estimates. Clones were sequenced by immunoSEQ multiplex PCR, and TCRdb holds only the in-frame ones, with some missing. For V, J and clone size, that table is used; D and trimming come from the DNA. The top ten clones hold roughly a third of a sample with some 45,000 clones, about 85% of them seen once. The V gene lost 5 bases and the J gene lost 2 bases, with 17 bases spanning the gap. The length of the CDR3 is 16 residues. In germline, CDR1 is SGHVS, CDR2 FNYEAQ. This clone was counted only a few times. The sequence derives from an elderly woman with acute or convalescent COVID-19. The chain has TRBV7-6 and TRBJ2-3; D may be TRBD1 (5 bases). Sequenced material: peripheral blood. DNA of the CDR3: TGTGCCAGCAGCCCCGGACACCATATCCCCACAGATACGCAGTATTTT. It specifies CASSPGHHIPTDTQYF.